A selection of T cell receptor beta chains follows, all from one sample in a study of radiation and T cells in renal cell carcinoma. The assay was immunoSEQ multiplex PCR, and TCRdb's table has in-frame clones only and misses some. The table records approximately 110,000 clones, roughly 80% of them present only once. Sample: blood, taken from a patient whose treatment included radiotherapy and nephrectomy. The receptors originated from a woman aged 55-69 years with renal cell carcinoma. The CDR3 runs from the conserved cysteine through the conserved F or W. A D gene is named only where the DNA matches it firmly. Expanded clones are given a class, and other clones once, few, many or no size at all.

D,size,J,V,DNA,CDR3
TRBD1,NA,TRBJ1-3,TRBV9,TGTGCCAGCAGCTTCACCGGGACAGGGGTGTCTGGAAACACCATATATTTT,CASSFTGTGVSGNTIYF
TRBD2,NA,TRBJ2-2,TRBV9,TGTGCCAGCAGCCAGGGCACCCTAGCGGTAAACACCGGGGAGCTGTTTTTT,CASSQGTLAVNTGELFF
NA,NA,TRBJ2-1,TRBV5-1,TGCGCCAGCAGCCCGGGCGGTGAGCAGTTCTTC,CASSPGGEQFF
TRBD2,NA,TRBJ2-3,TRBV11-2,TGTGCCAGCAGCTTAGGGGCGGGGGGAGATACGCAGTATTTT,CASSLGAGGDTQYF
NA,NA,TRBJ1-1,TRBV2,TGTGCCAGCAGTCTGGCGGCGACGAACACTGAAGCTTTCTTT,CASSLAATNTEAFF
NA,NA,TRBJ1-1,TRBV5-1,TGCGCCAGCAGCGTTCGGGCCGAGAACACTGAAGCTTTCTTT,CASSVRAENTEAFF
NA,many,TRBJ1-2,TRBV6-6,TGTGCCAGCAGCCCCGACATTGACCGTATTGACTATGGCTACACCTTC,CASSPDIDRIDYGYTF
NA,NA,TRBJ1-1,TRBV4-1,TGCGCCAGCAGCCAAGTAGGGACGGACACTGAAGCTTTCTTT,CASSQVGTDTEAFF
NA,NA,TRBJ2-6,TRBV7-9,TGTGCCAGCAGCTTATCGGGACGGGGAGGGGCCAACGTCCTGACTTTC,CASSLSGRGGANVLTF
TRBD1,few,TRBJ2-7,TRBV5-1,TGCGCCAGCAGCTTAGGGACAGGGGGGTTGGACGAGCAGTACTTC,CASSLGTGGLDEQYF
NA,many,TRBJ1-6,TRBV6-1,TGTGCCAGCCTCTCCTATAATTCACCCCTCCACTTT,CASLSYNSPLHF
NA,NA,TRBJ2-5,TRBV28,TGTGCCAGCAGTCCTGGGAGGTACCAAGAGACCCAGTACTTC,CASSPGRYQETQYF
TRBD1,NA,TRBJ1-2,TRBV28,TGTGCCAGCAGTTTAGGGACAGGAGGCTACACCTTC,CASSLGTGGYTF
TRBD1,few,TRBJ2-1,TRBV6-4,TGTGCCAGCAGTACCGGGACAGGGGACTACAATGAGCAGTTCTTC,CASSTGTGDYNEQFF
TRBD2,NA,TRBJ2-1,TRBV10-3,TGTGCCATCAGTGAGTCGAATCCCGGCATCGGGGGGAAGAATGAGCAGTTCTTC,CAISESNPGIGGKNEQFF
TRBD1,NA,TRBJ1-1,TRBV9,TGTGCCAGCAGCGTAGCTACAGGGGGGGGCACTGAAGCTTTCTTT,CASSVATGGGTEAFF
NA,NA,TRBJ1-4,TRBV6-5,TGTGCCAGCAACCCGGACGGTGAAAAACTGTTTTTT,CASNPDGEKLFF
NA,NA,TRBJ2-7,TRBV9,TGTGCCAGCAGCGTTTACAGGGAAACGGACGAGCAGTACTTC,CASSVYRETDEQYF
TRBD2,NA,TRBJ2-3,TRBV5-1,TGCGCCAGCAGCTCCCGGGGACTAGCGGGAACCACAGATACGCAGTATTTT,CASSSRGLAGTTDTQYF
NA,NA,TRBJ2-7,TRBV6-5,TGTGCCAGCAGTTTCTCTCCCTGGGACGAGCAGTACTTC,CASSFSPWDEQYF
NA,NA,TRBJ2-7,TRBV29-1,TGCAGCGTGTTGACACAGATTTACTCCTACGAGCAGTACTTC,CSVLTQIYSYEQYF
TRBD2,once,TRBJ2-3,TRBV28,TGTGCCAGCAGTTCCTCTAGCGGGGGCCGTGCTAGCACAGATACGCAGTATTTT,CASSSSSGGRASTDTQYF
NA,NA,TRBJ2-3,TRBV19,TGTGCCAGTAGTATGGTCCCCACAGATACGCAGTATTTT,CASSMVPTDTQYF
TRBD1,NA,TRBJ2-7,TRBV6-5,TGTGCCAGCAGTTACTCCGGACAGGCCTATACCTACGAGCAGTACTTC,CASSYSGQAYTYEQYF
NA,NA,TRBJ2-7,TRBV21-1,TGTGCCGTGGACTCCAACTCCTACGAGCAGTACTTC,CAVDSNSYEQYF
NA,NA,TRBJ2-5,TRBV29-1,TGCAGCGTTGAGGGCTGGGGGGAGACCCAGTACTTC,CSVEGWGETQYF
TRBD2,NA,TRBJ2-7,TRBV18,TGTGCCAGCTCACCAGGATGGGAGGGTGACGAGCAGTACTTC,CASSPGWEGDEQYF
TRBD2,NA,TRBJ2-7,TRBV11-2,TGTGCCAGCAGCCCCTATCCTAGCGGCGGGAGAAGCGACGAGCAGTACTTC,CASSPYPSGGRSDEQYF
NA,NA,TRBJ2-7,TRBV10-1,TGCGCCAGCAGAGCCCGTGGGGGTAATGTTTACGAGCAGTACTTC,CASRARGGNVYEQYF
TRBD1,NA,TRBJ2-2,TRBV6-4,TGTGCCAGCAGCCCCACGGGACAGGACACCGGGGAGCTGTTTTTT,CASSPTGQDTGELFF
TRBD1,NA,TRBJ1-5,TRBV2,TGTGCCAGCAGTGAATTTCCGACAGGGAACAATCAGCCCCAGCATTTT,CASSEFPTGNNQPQHF
TRBD2,NA,TRBJ2-5,TRBV5-1,TGCGCCAGCAGCTTGGTCGGGCTAGCGGCGGGGGAGACCCAGTACTTC,CASSLVGLAAGETQYF
NA,once,TRBJ2-1,TRBV7-9,TGTGCCAGCAGCTTAGGATTCGGGGGCCTCCAGTTCTTC,CASSLGFGGLQFF
NA,NA,TRBJ1-1,TRBV28,TGTGCCAGCAAGCTATGGGGGATGAACACTGAAGCTTTCTTT,CASKLWGMNTEAFF
NA,NA,TRBJ2-7,TRBV11-2,TGTGCCAGCACCCCCCTTGGTACAGGTCGTTTTGGAGAGCAGTACTTC,CASTPLGTGRFGEQYF
NA,NA,TRBJ2-7,TRBV6-5,TGTGCCAGCAGTTCCGGACCCACCGACTACGAGCAGTACTTC,CASSSGPTDYEQYF
NA,NA,TRBJ1-2,TRBV18,TGTGCCAGCTCACCACTAGACAACCTTAACTATGGCTACACCTTC,CASSPLDNLNYGYTF
NA,NA,TRBJ2-6,TRBV5-1,TGCGCCAGCAGCTTGGGTGCCTCTGGGGCCAACGTCCTGACTTTC,CASSLGASGANVLTF
TRBD1,NA,TRBJ1-5,TRBV28,TGTGCCACCGATGACAGGGTGTCGGTAATAAGCAATCAGCCCCAGCATTTT,CATDDRVSVISNQPQHF
NA,NA,TRBJ1-1,TRBV6-6,TGTGCCAGCAGTTCCCTGGCCGCCATGAACACTGAAGCTTTCTTT,CASSSLAAMNTEAFF
NA,NA,TRBJ1-2,TRBV27,TGTGCCAGCAGTTTCATCCCGGGAAGAGGGGAGGTCTACACCTTC,CASSFIPGRGEVYTF
NA,once,TRBJ2-2,TRBV9,TGTGCCAGCAGCGCCTTTACAGGGTCGGGCACCGGGGAGCTGTTTTTT,CASSAFTGSGTGELFF
NA,once,TRBJ1-3,TRBV6-1,TGTGCCAGCAACCTCTCTGGAAACACCATATATTTT,CASNLSGNTIYF
NA,once,TRBJ1-6,TRBV6-6,TGTGCCAGCAGTCTTTTAAATTCACCCCTCCACTTT,CASSLLNSPLHF
NA,NA,TRBJ2-7,TRBV18,TGTGCCAGCTCACCGGCGGGGACCTCACGAGCCTACGAGCAGTACTTC,CASSPAGTSRAYEQYF
TRBD1,NA,TRBJ1-2,TRBV11-2,TGTGCCAGCAGCGAAGGACAGGGGTATGGCTACACCTTC,CASSEGQGYGYTF